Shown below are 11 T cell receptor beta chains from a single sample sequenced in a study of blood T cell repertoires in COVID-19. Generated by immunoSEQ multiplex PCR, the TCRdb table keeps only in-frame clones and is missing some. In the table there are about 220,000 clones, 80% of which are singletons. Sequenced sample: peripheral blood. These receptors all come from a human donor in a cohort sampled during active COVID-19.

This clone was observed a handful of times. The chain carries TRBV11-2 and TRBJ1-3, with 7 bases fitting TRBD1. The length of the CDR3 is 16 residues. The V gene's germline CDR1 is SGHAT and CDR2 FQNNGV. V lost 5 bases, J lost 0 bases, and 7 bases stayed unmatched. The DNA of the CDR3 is TGTGCCAGCAGCCTCCACAGGGGCCACTCTGGAAACACCATATATTTT. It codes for CASSLHRGHSGNTIYF.

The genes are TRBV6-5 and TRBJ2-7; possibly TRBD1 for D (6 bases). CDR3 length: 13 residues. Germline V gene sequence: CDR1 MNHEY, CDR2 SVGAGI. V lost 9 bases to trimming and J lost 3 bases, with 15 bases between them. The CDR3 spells CASTGSFGYEQYF. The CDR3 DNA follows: TGTGCCAGTACAGGGTCCTTCGGCTACGAGCAGTACTTC.

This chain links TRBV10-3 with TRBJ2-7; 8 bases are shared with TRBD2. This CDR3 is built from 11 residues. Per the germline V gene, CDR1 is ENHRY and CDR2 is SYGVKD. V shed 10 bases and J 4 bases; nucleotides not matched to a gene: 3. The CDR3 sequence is CATGREYEQYF. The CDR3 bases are TGTGCCACCGGGAGGGAATACGAGCAGTACTTC.

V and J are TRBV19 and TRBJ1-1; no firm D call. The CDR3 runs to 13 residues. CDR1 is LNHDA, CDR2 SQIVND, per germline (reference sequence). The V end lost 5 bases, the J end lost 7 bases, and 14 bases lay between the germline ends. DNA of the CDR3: TGTGCCAGTAGTGCACTAGAGGGCAGTGAAGCTTTCTTT. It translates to CASSALEGSEAFF.

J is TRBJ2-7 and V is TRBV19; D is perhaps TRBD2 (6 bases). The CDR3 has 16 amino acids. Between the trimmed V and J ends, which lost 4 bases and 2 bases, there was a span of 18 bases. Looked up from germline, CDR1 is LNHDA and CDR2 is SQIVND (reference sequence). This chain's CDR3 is CASSRVGGTKTYEQYF. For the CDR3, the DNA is TGTGCCAGTAGTAGAGTCGGCGGGACCAAAACCTACGAGCAGTACTTC.

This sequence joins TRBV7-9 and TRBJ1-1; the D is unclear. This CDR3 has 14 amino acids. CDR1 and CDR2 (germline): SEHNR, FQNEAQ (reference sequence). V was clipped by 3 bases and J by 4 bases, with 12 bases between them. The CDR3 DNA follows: TGTGCCAGCAGCTTCCGAGGGCAGGCCACTGAAGCTTTCTTT. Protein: CASSFRGQATEAFF.

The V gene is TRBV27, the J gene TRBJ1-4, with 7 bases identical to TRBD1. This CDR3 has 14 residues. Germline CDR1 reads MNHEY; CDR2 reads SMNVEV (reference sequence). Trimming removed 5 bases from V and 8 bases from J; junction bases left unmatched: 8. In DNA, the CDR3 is TGTGCCAGCAGTCAATGGACAGGAAAGGAAAAACTGTTTTTT. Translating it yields CASSQWTGKEKLFF.

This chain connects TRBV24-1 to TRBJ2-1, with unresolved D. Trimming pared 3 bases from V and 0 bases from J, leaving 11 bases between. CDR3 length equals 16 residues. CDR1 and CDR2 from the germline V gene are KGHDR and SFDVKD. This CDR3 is CATSDADFSSYNEQFF. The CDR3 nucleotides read TGTGCCACCAGTGATGCGGATTTTAGCTCCTACAATGAGCAGTTCTTC.

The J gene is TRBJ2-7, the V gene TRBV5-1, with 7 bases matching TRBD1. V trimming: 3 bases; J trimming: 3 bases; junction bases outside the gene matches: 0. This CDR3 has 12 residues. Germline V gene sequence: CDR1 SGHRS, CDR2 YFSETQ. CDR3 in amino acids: CASSWDSYEQYF. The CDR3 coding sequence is TGCGCCAGCAGCTGGGACAGCTACGAGCAGTACTTC.

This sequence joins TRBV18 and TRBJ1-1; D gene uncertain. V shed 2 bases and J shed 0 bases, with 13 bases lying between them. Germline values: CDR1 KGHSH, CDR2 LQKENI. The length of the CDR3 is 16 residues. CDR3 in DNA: TGTGCCAGCTCACCATACCCCGAGGGAATGAACACTGAAGCTTTCTTT. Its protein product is CASSPYPEGMNTEAFF.

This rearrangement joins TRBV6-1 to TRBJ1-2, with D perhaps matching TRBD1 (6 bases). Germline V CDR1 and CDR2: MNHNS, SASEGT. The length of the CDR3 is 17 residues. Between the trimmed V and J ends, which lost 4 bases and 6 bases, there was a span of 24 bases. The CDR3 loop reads CASSGSEIRDNRNGYTF. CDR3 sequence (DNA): TGTGCCAGCAGTGGAAGCGAGATACGGGACAATCGTAATGGCTACACCTTC.